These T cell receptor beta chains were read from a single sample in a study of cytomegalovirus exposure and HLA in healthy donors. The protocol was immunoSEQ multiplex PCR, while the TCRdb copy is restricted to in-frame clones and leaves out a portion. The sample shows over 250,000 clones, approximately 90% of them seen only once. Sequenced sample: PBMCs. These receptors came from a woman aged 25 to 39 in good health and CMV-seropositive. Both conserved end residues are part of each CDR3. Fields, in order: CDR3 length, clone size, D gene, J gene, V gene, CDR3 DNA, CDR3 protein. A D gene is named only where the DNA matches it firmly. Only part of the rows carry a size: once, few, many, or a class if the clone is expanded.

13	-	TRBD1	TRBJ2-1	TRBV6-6	TGTGCCAGCGGACAGGGATCACACAATGAGCAGTTCTTC	CASGQGSHNEQFF
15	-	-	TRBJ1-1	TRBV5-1	TGCGCCAGCAGCCAGGACAGCCTGGGTGGCACTGAAGCTTTCTTT	CASSQDSLGGTEAFF
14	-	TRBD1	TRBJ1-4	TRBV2	TGTGCCAGTGCGCTCAACAGGGGGCGCGAAAAACTGTTTTTT	CASALNRGREKLFF
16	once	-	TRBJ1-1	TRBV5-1	TGCGCCAGCAGCTTGGGGTTGGGGGGAAGGCACACTGAAGCTTTCTTT	CASSLGLGGRHTEAFF
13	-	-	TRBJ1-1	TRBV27	TGTGCCAGCAGTTTAGTCCAGGGCACTGAAGCTTTCTTT	CASSLVQGTEAFF
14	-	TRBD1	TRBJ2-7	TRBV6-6	TGTGCCAGCAGCAAACAGGGGGCTACCTACGAGCAGTACTTC	CASSKQGATYEQYF
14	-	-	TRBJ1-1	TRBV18	TGTGCCAGCTTGCCCCGGGTGGAGGAGGGTGAAGCTTTCTTT	CASLPRVEEGEAFF
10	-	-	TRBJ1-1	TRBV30	TGTGCCTGGATGAACACTGAAGCTTTCTTT	CAWMNTEAFF
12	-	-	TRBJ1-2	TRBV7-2	TGTGCCAGCAGCTTAGTACAGTATGGCTACACCTTC	CASSLVQYGYTF
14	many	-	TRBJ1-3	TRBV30	TGTGCCTGGGGCTCCAGGATTGGATGGAACACCATATATTTT	CAWGSRIGWNTIYF
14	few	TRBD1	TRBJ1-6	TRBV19	TGTGCCAGCAACAGGGGTACCTATAATTCACCCCTCCACTTT	CASNRGTYNSPLHF
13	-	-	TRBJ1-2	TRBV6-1	TGTGCCAGCAGTGAATACGGGGGGAAAGGCTACACCTTC	CASSEYGGKGYTF
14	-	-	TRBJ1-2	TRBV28	TGTGCCAGCAGTTTGATCCCCAGGGCGCGTGGCTACACCTTC	CASSLIPRARGYTF
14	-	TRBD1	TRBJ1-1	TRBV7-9	TGTGCCAGCAGCTCAGGGGGCGCTTGGACTGAAGCTTTCTTT	CASSSGGAWTEAFF
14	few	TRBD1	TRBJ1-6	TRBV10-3	TGTGCCATCAGTACAGGGGTTGAGAATTCACCCCTCCACTTT	CAISTGVENSPLHF
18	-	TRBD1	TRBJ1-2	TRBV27	TGTGCCAGCAGTTACCGGACAGTTCCCGGGACAGGGGACTATGGCTACACCTTC	CASSYRTVPGTGDYGYTF
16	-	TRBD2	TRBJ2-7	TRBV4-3	TGCGCCAGCAGCCAATCTACTAGCGGGCTCTCCTACGAGCAGTACTTC	CASSQSTSGLSYEQYF
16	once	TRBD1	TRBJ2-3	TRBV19	TGTGCCAGTAGTATAGGGACAGGGGGCTTTCCAAATACGCAGTATTTT	CASSIGTGGFPNTQYF
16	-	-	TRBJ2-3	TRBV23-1	TGCGCCAGCAGTCCATGGGCAGGGCAGAGCACAGATACGCAGTATTTT	CASSPWAGQSTDTQYF
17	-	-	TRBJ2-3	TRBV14	TGTGCCAGCAGCCAAGACGGAGCCTCGACTAGCACAGATACGCAGTATTTT	CASSQDGASTSTDTQYF
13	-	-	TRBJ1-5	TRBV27	TGTGCCAGCAGTTCAGGATACGGTCAGCCCCAGCATTTT	CASSSGYGQPQHF
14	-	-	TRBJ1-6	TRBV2	TGTGCCAGCAGTGAGGACGGGTGGAATTCACCCCTCCACTTT	CASSEDGWNSPLHF
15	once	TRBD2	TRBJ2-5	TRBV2	TGTGCCAGCAGGGGAACTAGCGGGGGGGTTAAGACCCAGTACTTC	CASRGTSGGVKTQYF
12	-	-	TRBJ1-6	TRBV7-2	TGTGCCAGCGGGGGGCTAAATTCACCCCTCCACTTT	CASGGLNSPLHF
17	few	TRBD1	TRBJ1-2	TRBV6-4	TGTGCCAGCAGTGACTCTGTACCGGACAGGACGAACTATGGCTACACCTTC	CASSDSVPDRTNYGYTF
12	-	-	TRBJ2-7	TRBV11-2	TGTGCCAGCAGCTCCGATGTCTACGAGCAGTACTTC	CASSSDVYEQYF
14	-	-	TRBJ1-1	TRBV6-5	TGTGCCAGCAAACCTACGGGACGTGTCGCTGAAGCTTTCTTT	CASKPTGRVAEAFF
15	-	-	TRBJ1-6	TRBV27	TGTGCCAGCAGTTATGGGAGCTCCTATAATTCACCCCTCCACTTT	CASSYGSSYNSPLHF
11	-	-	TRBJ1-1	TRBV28	TGTGCCAGCAAGGCGAACACTGAAGCTTTCTTT	CASKANTEAFF
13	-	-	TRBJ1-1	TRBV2	TGTGCCAGCAGTGAGGGACTGAACACTGAAGCTTTCTTT	CASSEGLNTEAFF
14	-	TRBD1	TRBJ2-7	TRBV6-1	TGTGCCAGCAGCCCAGGGGGCTCCTCCTACGAGCAGTACTTC	CASSPGGSSYEQYF
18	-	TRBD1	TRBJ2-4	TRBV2	TGTGCCAGCAGACGCATTATCAGACAGGGCTTAGCCAAAAACATTCAGTACTTC	CASRRIIRQGLAKNIQYF
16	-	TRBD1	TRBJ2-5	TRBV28	TGTGCCAGCAAACCTGGCGGGACAGGGGTCCGGGAGACCCAGTACTTC	CASKPGGTGVRETQYF
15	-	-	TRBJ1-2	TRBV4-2	TGTGCCAGCAGCCAAGATAGCGGGGATCGGTATGGCTACACCTTC	CASSQDSGDRYGYTF
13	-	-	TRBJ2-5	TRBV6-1	TGTGCCAGCAGTGAAGCTGGAGAGGAGACCCAGTACTTC	CASSEAGEETQYF
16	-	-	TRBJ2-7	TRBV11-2	TGTGCCAGCAGCCGAATCACCGGGCCAATCGGACACGAGCAGTACTTC	CASSRITGPIGHEQYF
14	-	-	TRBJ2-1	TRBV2	TGTGCCAGCAGGCCTTATGGGGGGTGGGATGAGCAGTTCTTC	CASRPYGGWDEQFF
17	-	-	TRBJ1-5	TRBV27	TGTGCCAGCAGTGCCCCGGACACACGACTTAGCAATCAGCCCCAGCATTTT	CASSAPDTRLSNQPQHF
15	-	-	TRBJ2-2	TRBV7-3	TGTGCCAGCAGCCCCATAGGGGGGGCCAACGGGGAGCTGTTTTTT	CASSPIGGANGELFF
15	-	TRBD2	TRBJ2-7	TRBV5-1	TGCGCCAGCAGCTTAAGCGGACTAGCGGCGGACGAGCAGTACTTC	CASSLSGLAADEQYF
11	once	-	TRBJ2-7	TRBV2	TGTGCCAGTAAACAAGACTACGAGCAGTACTTC	CASKQDYEQYF
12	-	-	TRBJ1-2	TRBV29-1	TGCAGCGTAGTTACGGACTTCTATGGCTACACCTTC	CSVVTDFYGYTF
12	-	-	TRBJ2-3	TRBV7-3	TGTGCCAGCAGCCACCCCGGGGATACGCAGTATTTT	CASSHPGDTQYF
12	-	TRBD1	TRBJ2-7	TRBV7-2	TGTGCCAGCAGCTTGGGACAGCGGGAGCAGTACTTC	CASSLGQREQYF
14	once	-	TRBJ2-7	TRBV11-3	TGTGCCAGCAGCTTAGGGGACGGCTCCTACGAGCAGTACTTC	CASSLGDGSYEQYF
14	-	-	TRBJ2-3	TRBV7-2	TGTGCCAGCAGCGCCACAGGGCGCACAGATACGCAGTATTTT	CASSATGRTDTQYF
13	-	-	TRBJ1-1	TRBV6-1	TGTGCCAGCAAGCGGGGGACGAACACTGAAGCTTTCTTT	CASKRGTNTEAFF
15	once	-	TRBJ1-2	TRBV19	TGTGCCAGTACTACGGGGTTGCCCTCCCGCCAGGGCTACACCTTC	CASTTGLPSRQGYTF
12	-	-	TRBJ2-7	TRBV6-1	TGTGCCAGCAGCTGGGGTACAGCCGAGCAGTACTTC	CASSWGTAEQYF
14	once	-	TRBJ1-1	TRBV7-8	TGTGCCAGCCGGGGCAGGGATTTCTCTTCTGAAGCTTTCTTT	CASRGRDFSSEAFF
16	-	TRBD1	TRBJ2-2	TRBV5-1	TGCGCCAGCAGCTTAGGGACAGGGAGGTGGACCGGGGAGCTGTTTTTT	CASSLGTGRWTGELFF
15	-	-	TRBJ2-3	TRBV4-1	TGCGCCAGCAGCCAAGATGGTGACCCCACAGATACGCAGTATTTT	CASSQDGDPTDTQYF
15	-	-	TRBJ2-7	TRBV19	TGTGCCAGTAGTATCGGTTCAGGCGGCGCCTACGAGCAGTACTTC	CASSIGSGGAYEQYF
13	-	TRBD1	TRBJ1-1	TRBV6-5	TGTGCCAGCAGTCGACAGGGGCACACTGAAGCTTTCTTT	CASSRQGHTEAFF
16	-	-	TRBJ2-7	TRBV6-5	TGTGCCAGCAGTTACGGGGGAGGAGGGATCCCCTACGAGCAGTACTTC	CASSYGGGGIPYEQYF
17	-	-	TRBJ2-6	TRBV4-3	TGCGCCAGCAGCCACGAAGCGACGGGGAGAGGGGCCAACGTCCTGACTTTC	CASSHEATGRGANVLTF
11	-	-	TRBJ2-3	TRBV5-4	TGTGCCAGCAGCTCCTTAGATACGCAGTATTTT	CASSSLDTQYF
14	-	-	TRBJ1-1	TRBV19	TGTGCCAGTAGTATCTGGTCCCAGAACACTGAAGCTTTCTTT	CASSIWSQNTEAFF
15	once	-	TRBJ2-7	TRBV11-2	TGTGCCAGCAGCTTACTCGCGGGGTTTGGACTCGAGCAGTACTTC	CASSLLAGFGLEQYF
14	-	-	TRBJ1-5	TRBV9	TGTGCCAGCAGCGTTGAGGGAAGCAATCAGCCCCAGCATTTT	CASSVEGSNQPQHF